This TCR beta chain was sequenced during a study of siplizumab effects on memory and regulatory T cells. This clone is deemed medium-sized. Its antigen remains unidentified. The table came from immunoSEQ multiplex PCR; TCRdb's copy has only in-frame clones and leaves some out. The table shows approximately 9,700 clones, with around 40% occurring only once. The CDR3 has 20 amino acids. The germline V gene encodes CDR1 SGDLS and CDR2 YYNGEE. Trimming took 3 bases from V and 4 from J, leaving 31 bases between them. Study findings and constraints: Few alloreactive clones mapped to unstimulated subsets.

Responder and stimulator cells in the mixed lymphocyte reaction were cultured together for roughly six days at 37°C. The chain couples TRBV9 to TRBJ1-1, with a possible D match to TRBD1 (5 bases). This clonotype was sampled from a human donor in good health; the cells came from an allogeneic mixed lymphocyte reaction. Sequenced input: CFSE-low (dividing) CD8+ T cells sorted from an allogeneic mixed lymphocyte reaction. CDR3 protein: CASSDSHHLPGFTGGTEAFF. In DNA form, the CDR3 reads TGTGCCAGCAGCGACAGCCACCATCTGCCTGGATTCACCGGGGGCACTGAAGCTTTCTTT.